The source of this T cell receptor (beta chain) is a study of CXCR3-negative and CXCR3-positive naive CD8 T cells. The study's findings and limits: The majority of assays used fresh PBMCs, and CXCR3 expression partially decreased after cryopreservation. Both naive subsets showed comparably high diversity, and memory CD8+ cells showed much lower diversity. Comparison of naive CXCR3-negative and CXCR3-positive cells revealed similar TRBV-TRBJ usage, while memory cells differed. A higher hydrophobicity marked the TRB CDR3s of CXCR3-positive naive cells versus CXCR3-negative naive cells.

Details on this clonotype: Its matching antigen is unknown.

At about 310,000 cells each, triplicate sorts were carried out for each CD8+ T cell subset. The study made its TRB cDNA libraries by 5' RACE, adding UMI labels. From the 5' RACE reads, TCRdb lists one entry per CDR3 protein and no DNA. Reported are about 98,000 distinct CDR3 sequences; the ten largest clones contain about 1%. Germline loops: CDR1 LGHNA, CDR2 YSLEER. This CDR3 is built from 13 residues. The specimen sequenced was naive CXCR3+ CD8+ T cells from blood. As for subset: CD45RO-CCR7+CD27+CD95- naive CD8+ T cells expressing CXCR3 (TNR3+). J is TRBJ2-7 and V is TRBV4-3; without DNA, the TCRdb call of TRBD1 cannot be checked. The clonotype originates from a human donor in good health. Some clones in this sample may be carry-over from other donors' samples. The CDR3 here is CASSQEGDYEQYF.